The rows below give T cell receptor beta chains drawn from one sample of a study of cytomegalovirus exposure and HLA in healthy donors. The table came from immunoSEQ multiplex PCR; TCRdb's copy has only in-frame clones and leaves some out. This table holds roughly 150,000 clones, 80% to 95% found once. Input material: PBMCs. Receptors were obtained from a man aged 18-30 years in good health and CMV-seronegative. Both conserved end residues are part of each CDR3. A D gene is named only where the DNA matches it firmly. For some rows the clone size is stated as once, few or many, or as a class when expanded; others skip it.

d_gene: -
abundance: -
j_gene: TRBJ2-3
v_gene: TRBV14
CDR3aa: CASSQQAGDTQYF
CDR3nt: TGTGCCAGCAGCCAACAAGCGGGAGATACGCAGTATTTT

d_gene: -
abundance: -
j_gene: TRBJ2-2
v_gene: TRBV25-1
CDR3aa: CASRRGGELFF
CDR3nt: TGTGCCAGCAGGAGAGGCGGGGAGCTGTTTTTT

d_gene: -
abundance: -
j_gene: TRBJ1-2
v_gene: TRBV4-2
CDR3aa: CASSQGGVPNYGYTF
CDR3nt: TGTGCCAGCAGCCAAGGGGGGGTACCCAACTATGGCTACACCTTC

d_gene: TRBD2
abundance: -
j_gene: TRBJ2-2
v_gene: TRBV18
CDR3aa: CASSPGTSGSTPNTGELFF
CDR3nt: TGTGCCAGCTCACCCGGGACTAGCGGGAGTACCCCTAACACCGGGGAGCTGTTTTTT

d_gene: -
abundance: few
j_gene: TRBJ1-2
v_gene: TRBV4-1
CDR3aa: CASSTRGGGWGYTF
CDR3nt: TGCGCCAGCAGCACGCGAGGGGGGGGTTGGGGCTACACCTTC

d_gene: TRBD1
abundance: -
j_gene: TRBJ1-6
v_gene: TRBV5-6
CDR3aa: CASSLTGGWSSPLHF
CDR3nt: TGTGCCAGCAGCTTGACAGGGGGCTGGAGTTCACCCCTCCACTTT

d_gene: -
abundance: -
j_gene: TRBJ2-7
v_gene: TRBV2
CDR3aa: CASTEDSYEQYF
CDR3nt: TGTGCCAGCACCGAGGACAGCTACGAGCAGTACTTC

d_gene: -
abundance: few
j_gene: TRBJ1-1
v_gene: TRBV6-1
CDR3aa: CASSEGGWGGSEAFF
CDR3nt: TGTGCCAGCAGTGAAGGAGGGTGGGGTGGTAGTGAAGCTTTCTTT

d_gene: -
abundance: -
j_gene: TRBJ1-1
v_gene: TRBV6-6
CDR3aa: CASRGLTGTEAFF
CDR3nt: TGTGCCAGCAGGGGGCTTACGGGCACTGAAGCTTTCTTT

d_gene: -
abundance: -
j_gene: TRBJ2-5
v_gene: TRBV5-1
CDR3aa: CASSMTRGYQETQYF
CDR3nt: TGCGCCAGCAGCATGACTAGAGGGTACCAAGAGACCCAGTACTTC

d_gene: -
abundance: few
j_gene: TRBJ1-4
v_gene: TRBV5-1
CDR3aa: CASSLVGDEKLFF
CDR3nt: TGCGCCAGCAGCTTGGTGGGCGATGAAAAACTGTTTTTT

d_gene: TRBD1
abundance: -
j_gene: TRBJ2-1
v_gene: TRBV18
CDR3aa: CASSPAGQGTYNEQFF
CDR3nt: TGTGCCAGCTCACCCGCGGGACAGGGGACATACAATGAGCAGTTCTTC

d_gene: TRBD1
abundance: -
j_gene: TRBJ2-7
v_gene: TRBV5-1
CDR3aa: CASGTVSYEQYF
CDR3nt: TGCGCCAGCGGGACAGTGTCCTACGAGCAGTACTTC

d_gene: -
abundance: -
j_gene: TRBJ2-7
v_gene: TRBV7-8
CDR3aa: CASSSPRGGTYEQYF
CDR3nt: TGTGCCAGCAGCTCCCCTAGGGGGGGGACCTACGAGCAGTACTTC

d_gene: TRBD1
abundance: -
j_gene: TRBJ2-5
v_gene: TRBV5-1
CDR3aa: CASSSGTGANLYQETQYF
CDR3nt: TGCGCCAGCAGCTCAGGGACAGGGGCCAATTTGTACCAAGAGACCCAGTACTTC

d_gene: -
abundance: -
j_gene: TRBJ1-6
v_gene: TRBV4-1
CDR3aa: CASSQGPGFDSPLHF
CDR3nt: TGCGCCAGCAGCCAAGGACCGGGTTTTGATTCACCCCTCCACTTT

d_gene: -
abundance: -
j_gene: TRBJ2-3
v_gene: TRBV6-1
CDR3aa: CASSEAKGGSYSTDTQYF
CDR3nt: TGTGCCAGCAGTGAAGCCAAGGGGGGGTCCTATAGCACAGATACGCAGTATTTT

d_gene: TRBD1
abundance: -
j_gene: TRBJ1-1
v_gene: TRBV5-1
CDR3aa: CASSFGQGDTEAFF
CDR3nt: TGCGCCAGCAGCTTTGGACAGGGCGACACTGAAGCTTTCTTT

d_gene: -
abundance: -
j_gene: TRBJ1-3
v_gene: TRBV15
CDR3aa: CATGGGLSGNTIYF
CDR3nt: TGTGCCACCGGCGGGGGTCTCTCTGGAAACACCATATATTTT

d_gene: -
abundance: -
j_gene: TRBJ2-5
v_gene: TRBV21-1
CDR3aa: CASRGRTGLGLADQETQYF
CDR3nt: TGTGCCAGCAGGGGGCGGACGGGATTGGGACTAGCGGACCAAGAGACCCAGTACTTC

d_gene: TRBD2
abundance: -
j_gene: TRBJ2-3
v_gene: TRBV9
CDR3aa: CASSFSGGHTDTQYF
CDR3nt: TGTGCCAGCAGCTTTAGCGGGGGGCACACAGATACGCAGTATTTT

d_gene: -
abundance: -
j_gene: TRBJ2-3
v_gene: TRBV9
CDR3aa: CASSVGEAGTDTQYF
CDR3nt: TGTGCCAGCAGCGTAGGAGAAGCGGGCACAGATACGCAGTATTTT

d_gene: TRBD1
abundance: -
j_gene: TRBJ1-5
v_gene: TRBV27
CDR3aa: CASSSWTGGRGQPQHF
CDR3nt: TGTGCCAGCAGTTCGTGGACAGGGGGAAGGGGTCAGCCCCAGCATTTT

d_gene: -
abundance: -
j_gene: TRBJ2-1
v_gene: TRBV4-3
CDR3aa: CASSQEILPYNEQFF
CDR3nt: TGCGCCAGCAGCCAAGAGATCCTACCCTACAATGAGCAGTTCTTC

d_gene: TRBD1
abundance: -
j_gene: TRBJ1-1
v_gene: TRBV19
CDR3aa: CASTLHRGGNTEAFF
CDR3nt: TGTGCCAGCACACTCCACAGGGGTGGGAACACTGAAGCTTTCTTT

d_gene: TRBD1
abundance: -
j_gene: TRBJ1-6
v_gene: TRBV30
CDR3aa: CAWTPGQGYNSPLHF
CDR3nt: TGTGCCTGGACCCCGGGACAGGGTTATAATTCACCCCTCCACTTT

d_gene: TRBD2
abundance: -
j_gene: TRBJ2-1
v_gene: TRBV28
CDR3aa: CASSPSGGSTYNEQFF
CDR3nt: TGTGCCAGCAGCCCATCCGGCGGGAGCACCTACAATGAGCAGTTCTTC

d_gene: -
abundance: -
j_gene: TRBJ2-7
v_gene: TRBV27
CDR3aa: CAAGGGFDEQYF
CDR3nt: TGTGCCGCGGGTGGAGGGTTCGACGAGCAGTACTTC

d_gene: -
abundance: -
j_gene: TRBJ2-7
v_gene: TRBV6-1
CDR3aa: CASRIQAYSSYEQYF
CDR3nt: TGTGCCAGCAGGATACAGGCGTACAGCTCCTACGAGCAGTACTTC

d_gene: -
abundance: once
j_gene: TRBJ2-1
v_gene: TRBV5-6
CDR3aa: CASSREAGLLYNEQFF
CDR3nt: TGTGCCAGCAGCCGAGAGGCGGGACTTCTCTACAATGAGCAGTTCTTC

d_gene: TRBD2
abundance: -
j_gene: TRBJ2-1
v_gene: TRBV5-1
CDR3aa: CASSLDGLDTYEQFF
CDR3nt: TGCGCCAGCAGCTTGGATGGACTAGATACGTACGAGCAGTTCTTC

d_gene: TRBD2
abundance: -
j_gene: TRBJ2-1
v_gene: TRBV4-3
CDR3aa: CASSQDLGRATDEQFF
CDR3nt: TGCGCCAGCAGCCAAGATCTCGGGAGGGCCACGGATGAGCAGTTCTTC

d_gene: TRBD1
abundance: -
j_gene: TRBJ2-3
v_gene: TRBV2
CDR3aa: CASSSRQGGTDTQYF
CDR3nt: TGTGCCAGCAGTTCACGACAGGGGGGCACAGATACGCAGTATTTT